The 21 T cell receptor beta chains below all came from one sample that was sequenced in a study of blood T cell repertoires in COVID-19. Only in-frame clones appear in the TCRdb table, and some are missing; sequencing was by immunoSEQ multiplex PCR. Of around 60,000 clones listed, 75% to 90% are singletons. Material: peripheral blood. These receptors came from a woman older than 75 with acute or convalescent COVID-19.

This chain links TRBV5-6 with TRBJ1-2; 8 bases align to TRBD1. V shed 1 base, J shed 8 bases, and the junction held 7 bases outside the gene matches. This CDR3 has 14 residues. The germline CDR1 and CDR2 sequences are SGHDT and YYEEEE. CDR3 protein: CASSLQDRARGYTF. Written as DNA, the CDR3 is TGTGCCAGCAGCTTGCAGGACAGGGCTAGAGGCTACACCTTC.

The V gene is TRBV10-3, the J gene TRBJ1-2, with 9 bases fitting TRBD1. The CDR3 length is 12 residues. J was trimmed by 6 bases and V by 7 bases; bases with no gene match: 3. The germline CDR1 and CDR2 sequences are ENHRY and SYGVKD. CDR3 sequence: CAITRTGDGYTF. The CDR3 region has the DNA TGTGCCATCACCCGGACAGGGGATGGCTACACCTTC.

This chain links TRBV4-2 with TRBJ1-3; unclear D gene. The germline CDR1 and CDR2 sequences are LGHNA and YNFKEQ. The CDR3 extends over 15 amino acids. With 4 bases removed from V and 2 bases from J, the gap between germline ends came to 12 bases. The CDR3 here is CASSLARGTGNTIYF. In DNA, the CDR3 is TGTGCCAGCAGCCTCGCCCGGGGTACTGGAAACACCATATATTTT.

As DNA, the CDR3 is TGTGCCAGTACCCCTTATAGCAATCAGCCCCAGCATTTT. This encodes CASTPYSNQPQHF. The chain combines TRBV19 with TRBJ1-5; D is uncertain. CDR1 and CDR2 from the germline V gene are LNHDA and SQIVND (reference sequence). CDR3 length equals 13 residues. Trimming cost V 7 bases and J 0 bases, with 7 bases left between them.

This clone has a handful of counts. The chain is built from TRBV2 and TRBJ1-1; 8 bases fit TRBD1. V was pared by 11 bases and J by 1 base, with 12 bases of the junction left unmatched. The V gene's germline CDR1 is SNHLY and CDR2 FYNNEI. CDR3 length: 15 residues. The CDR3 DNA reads TGTGCCGGAAGGAAACAGGGGGAACAGAACACTGAAGCTTTCTTT. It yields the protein CAGRKQGEQNTEAFF.

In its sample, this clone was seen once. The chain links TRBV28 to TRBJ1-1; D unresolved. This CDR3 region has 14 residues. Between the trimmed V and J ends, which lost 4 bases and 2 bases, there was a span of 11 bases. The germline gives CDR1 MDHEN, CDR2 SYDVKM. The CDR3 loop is CASSSAGLNTEAFF. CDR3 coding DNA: TGTGCCAGCAGTTCAGCGGGCCTAAACACTGAAGCTTTCTTT.

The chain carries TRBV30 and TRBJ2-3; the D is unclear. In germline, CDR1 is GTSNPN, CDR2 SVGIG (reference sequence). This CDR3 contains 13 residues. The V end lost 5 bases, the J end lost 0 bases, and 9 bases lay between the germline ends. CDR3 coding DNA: TGTGCCTGGGATACATATAGCACAGATACGCAGTATTTT. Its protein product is CAWDTYSTDTQYF.

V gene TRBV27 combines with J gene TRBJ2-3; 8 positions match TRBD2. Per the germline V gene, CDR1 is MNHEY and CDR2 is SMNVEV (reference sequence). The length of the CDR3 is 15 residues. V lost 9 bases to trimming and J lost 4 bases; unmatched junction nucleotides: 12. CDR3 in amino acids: CASSRWSGSADTQYF. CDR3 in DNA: TGTGCCAGTTCCCGTTGGAGCGGGAGCGCAGATACGCAGTATTTT.

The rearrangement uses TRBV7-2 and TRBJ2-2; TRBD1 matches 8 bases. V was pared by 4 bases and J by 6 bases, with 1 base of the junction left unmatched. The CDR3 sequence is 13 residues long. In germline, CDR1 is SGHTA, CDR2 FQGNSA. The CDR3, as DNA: TGTGCCAGCAGCTCCAGGGGGCCCGGGGAGCTGTTTTTT. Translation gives CASSSRGPGELFF. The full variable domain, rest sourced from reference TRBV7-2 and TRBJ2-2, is GAGVSQSPSNKVTEKGKDVELRCDPISGHTALYWYRQSLGQGLEFLIYFQGNSAPDKSGLPSDRFSAERTGGSVSTLTIQRTQQEDSAVYLCASSSRGPGELFFGEGSRLTVL.

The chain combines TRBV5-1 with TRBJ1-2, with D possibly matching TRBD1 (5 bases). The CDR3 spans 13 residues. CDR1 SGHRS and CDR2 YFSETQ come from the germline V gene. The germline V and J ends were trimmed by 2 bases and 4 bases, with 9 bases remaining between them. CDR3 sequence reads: CASSFQGFYGYTF. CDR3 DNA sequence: TGCGCCAGCAGCTTTCAGGGTTTCTATGGCTACACCTTC.

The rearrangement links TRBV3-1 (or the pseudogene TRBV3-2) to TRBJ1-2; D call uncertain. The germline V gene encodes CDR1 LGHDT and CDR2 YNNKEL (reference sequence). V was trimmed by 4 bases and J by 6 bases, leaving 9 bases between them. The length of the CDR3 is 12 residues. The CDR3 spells CASSPAGNGYTF. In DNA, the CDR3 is TGTGCCAGCAGCCCCGCCGGGAATGGCTACACCTTC.

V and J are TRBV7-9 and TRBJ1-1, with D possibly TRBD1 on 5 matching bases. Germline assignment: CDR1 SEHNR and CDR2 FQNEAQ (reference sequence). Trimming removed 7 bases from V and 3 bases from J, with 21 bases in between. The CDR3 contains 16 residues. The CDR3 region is CASTPPRGGGYTEAFF. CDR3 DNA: TGTGCCAGCACCCCCCCAAGGGGCGGGGGGTACACTGAAGCTTTCTTT. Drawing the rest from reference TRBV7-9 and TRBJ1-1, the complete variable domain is DTGVSQNPRHKITKRGQNVTFRCDPISEHNRLYWYRQTLGQGPEFLTYFQNEAQLEKSRLLSDRFSAERPKGSFSTLEIQRTEQGDSAMYLCASTPPRGGGYTEAFFGQGTRLTVV.

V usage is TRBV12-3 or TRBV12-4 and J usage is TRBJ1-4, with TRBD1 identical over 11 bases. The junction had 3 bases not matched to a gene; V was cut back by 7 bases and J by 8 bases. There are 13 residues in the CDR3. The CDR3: CASKGTGGEKLFF. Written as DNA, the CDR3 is TGTGCCAGCAAGGGGACAGGGGGAGAAAAACTGTTTTTT.

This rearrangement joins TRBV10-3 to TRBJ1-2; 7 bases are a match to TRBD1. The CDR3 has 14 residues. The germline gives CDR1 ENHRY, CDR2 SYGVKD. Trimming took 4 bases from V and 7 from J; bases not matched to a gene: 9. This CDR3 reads CAISVARGIRGYTF. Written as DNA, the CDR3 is TGTGCCATCAGTGTTGCCAGGGGGATCCGTGGCTACACCTTC.

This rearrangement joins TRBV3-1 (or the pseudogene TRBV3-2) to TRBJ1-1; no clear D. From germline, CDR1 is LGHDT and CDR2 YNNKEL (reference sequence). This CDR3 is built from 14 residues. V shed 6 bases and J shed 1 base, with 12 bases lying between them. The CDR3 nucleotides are TGTGCCAGCAGAGAGGTGGCGCAGAACACTGAAGCTTTCTTT. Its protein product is CASREVAQNTEAFF.

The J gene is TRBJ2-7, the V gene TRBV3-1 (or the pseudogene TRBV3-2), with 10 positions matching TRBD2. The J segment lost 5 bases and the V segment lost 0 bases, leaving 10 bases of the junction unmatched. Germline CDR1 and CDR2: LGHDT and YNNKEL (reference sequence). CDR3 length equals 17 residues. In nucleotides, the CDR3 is TGTGCCAGCAGCCAAGACTTGGGAGCGGGAGGGCCCCACGAGCAGTACTTC. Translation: CASSQDLGAGGPHEQYF.

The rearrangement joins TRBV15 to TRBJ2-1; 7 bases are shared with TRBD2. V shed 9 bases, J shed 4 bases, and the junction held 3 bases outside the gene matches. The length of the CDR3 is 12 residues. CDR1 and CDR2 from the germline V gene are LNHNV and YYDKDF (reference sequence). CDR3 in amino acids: CATGEGYNEQFF. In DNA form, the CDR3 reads TGTGCCACTGGGGAGGGTTACAATGAGCAGTTCTTC.

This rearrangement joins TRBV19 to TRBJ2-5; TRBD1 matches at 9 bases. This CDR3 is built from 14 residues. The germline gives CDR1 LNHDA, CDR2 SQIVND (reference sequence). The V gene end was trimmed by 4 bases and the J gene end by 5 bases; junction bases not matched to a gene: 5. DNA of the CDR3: TGTGCCAGTAGTACAGGGACAGGGAGGGAGACCCAGTACTTC. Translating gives CASSTGTGRETQYF.

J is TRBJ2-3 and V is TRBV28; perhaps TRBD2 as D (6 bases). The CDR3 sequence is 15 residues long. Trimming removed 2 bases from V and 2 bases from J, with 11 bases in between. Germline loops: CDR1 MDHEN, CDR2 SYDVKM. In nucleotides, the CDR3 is TGTGCCAGCAGTTTACCGGGCGGGGTCACAGATACGCAGTATTTT. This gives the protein CASSLPGGVTDTQYF.

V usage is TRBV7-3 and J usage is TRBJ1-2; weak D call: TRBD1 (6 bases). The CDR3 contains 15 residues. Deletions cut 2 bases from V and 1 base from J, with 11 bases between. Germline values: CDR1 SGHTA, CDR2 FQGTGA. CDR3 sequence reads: CASSLGPGDNYGYTF. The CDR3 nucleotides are TGTGCCAGCAGCTTAGGTCCAGGGGATAACTATGGCTACACCTTC.

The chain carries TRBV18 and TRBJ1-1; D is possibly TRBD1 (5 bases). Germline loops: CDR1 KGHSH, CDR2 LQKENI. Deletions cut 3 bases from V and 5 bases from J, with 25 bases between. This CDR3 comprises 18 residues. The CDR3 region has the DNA TGTGCCAGCTCACCCCTGGGGGGGGACGCTGGGGGTAAAACTGAAGCTTTCTTT. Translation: CASSPLGGDAGGKTEAFF.